The 18 T cell receptor beta chains given below trace back to one sample, sequenced in a study of blood T cell repertoires in COVID-19. TCRdb's copy holds only in-frame clones and misses some; the assay was immunoSEQ multiplex PCR. The table lists around 30,000 clones, around 92% of them singletons. What was sequenced was peripheral blood. The receptors stem from a woman aged 40 to 50 with active or convalescent COVID-19.

This chain links TRBV5-6 with TRBJ1-2; 11 bases are shared with TRBD1. The V gene's germline CDR1 is SGHDT and CDR2 YYEEEE. V dropped 4 bases and J dropped 8; count of bases not matched to a gene: 7. The CDR3 length is 14 residues. The CDR3 region is CASSGTGTGGGYTF. CDR3 nucleotide sequence: TGTGCCAGCAGCGGGACCGGGACAGGGGGAGGCTACACCTTC.

This clone was recorded a few times. The J gene is TRBJ2-3, the V gene TRBV5-6, with a weak D call TRBD2 (5 bases). Looked up from germline, CDR1 is SGHDT and CDR2 is YYEEEE. The CDR3 extends over 13 amino acids. V was pared by 4 bases and J by 8 bases, with 14 bases between. The CDR3 protein is CASSANNGGTQYF. The DNA for the CDR3 is TGTGCCAGCAGCGCCAACAACGGAGGTACGCAGTATTTT. Full variable domain (remainder filled in from reference TRBV5-6 and TRBJ2-3): DAGVTQSPTHLIKTRGQQVTLRCSPKSGHDTVSWYQQALGQGPQFIFQYYEEEERQRGNFPDRFSGHQFPNYSSELNVNALLLGDSALYLCASSANNGGTQYFGPGTRLTVL.

This chain joins TRBV4-1 and TRBJ1-1; 7 nucleotides line up with TRBD1. V was clipped by 0 bases and J by 6 bases; unmatched bases: 10. CDR1 is MGHRA, CDR2 YSYEKL, per germline. The CDR3 contains 16 residues. The CDR3 nucleotides read TGCGCCAGCAGCCAAGATGTGAGGGGGCCAGGTTCTGAAGCTTTCTTT. It specifies CASSQDVRGPGSEAFF.

Worth noting for this clone: At one end, the junction sequence differs from germline, possibly due to a read error. The chain combines TRBV3-1 (or the pseudogene TRBV3-2) with TRBJ2-7, with TRBD1 as a possible D gene (6 bases). Looked up from germline, CDR1 is LGHDT and CDR2 is YNNKEL (reference sequence). The CDR3 sequence is 12 residues long. The CDR3 region is CASSLRQGRIGF. The CDR3 DNA follows: TGTGCCAGCAGCCTGAGGCAGGGGCGTATTGGCTTC.

The chain combines TRBV19 with TRBJ2-2; the D gene is possibly TRBD1 (6 bases). The CDR3 is 14 residues long. V lost 2 bases, J lost 8 bases, and 12 bases lay in between. Germline V gives CDR1 LNHDA, CDR2 SQIVND (reference sequence). CDR3 DNA sequence: TGTGCCAGTAGTATAACAGGGATTACGGGGGAGCTGTTTTTT. This translates into CASSITGITGELFF.

This chain links TRBV6-6 with TRBJ1-1, with a tentative D call TRBD1 (5 bases). Germline lookup yields CDR1 MNHNY and CDR2 SVGAGI (reference sequence). This CDR3 has 12 residues. Between the trimmed V and J ends, which lost 4 bases and 4 bases, there was a span of 7 bases. CDR3 in DNA: TGTGCCAGCAGTTCTCAGGGCACTGAAGCTTTCTTT. This gives the protein CASSSQGTEAFF.

V usage is TRBV29-1 and J usage is TRBJ1-2; 10 bases match TRBD1. The CDR3 runs 13 residues. Germline CDR1 and CDR2: SQVTM and ANQGSEA. With V trimmed by 2 bases and J by 7 bases, 4 bases remained unmatched. This chain's CDR3 is CSVEPGDRGGYTF. The CDR3 nucleotides read TGCAGCGTTGAACCGGGGGACAGGGGTGGCTACACCTTC.

This sequence joins TRBV30 and TRBJ1-4, with D possibly matching TRBD1 (5 bases). V lost 2 bases, J lost 7 bases, and 8 bases lay in between. Germline assignment: CDR1 GTSNPN and CDR2 SVGIG (reference sequence). This CDR3 region has 12 residues. DNA for the CDR3: TGTGCCTGGAGTAGGGGAGGTGAAAAACTGTTTTTT. Amino acid sequence: CAWSRGGEKLFF.

This rearrangement joins TRBV7-8 to TRBJ2-4; 7 bases agree with TRBD1. V gave up 1 base and J gave up 3 bases; unmatched junction bases: 3. The CDR3 runs 15 residues. Germline V gene lookup returns CDR1 SGHVS and CDR2 FQNEAQ. The CDR3 is CASSLGQGIKNIQYF. The CDR3 nucleotides are TGTGCCAGCAGCTTAGGACAGGGAATCAAAAACATTCAGTACTTC.

The gene calls are TRBV19 and TRBJ2-2, with 8 bases lining up with TRBD1. CDR3 length equals 14 residues. Per germline, CDR1 LNHDA and CDR2 SQIVND (reference sequence). V was clipped by 6 bases and J by 5 bases; unmatched bases: 5. In DNA form, the CDR3 reads TGTGCCAGTAGCAGGACAGGGTCAACCGGGGAGCTGTTTTTT. Translated, it gives CASSRTGSTGELFF. Looking up the rest from reference TRBV19 and TRBJ2-2 gives the full variable domain: DGGITQSPKYLFRKEGQNVTLSCEQNLNHDAMYWYRQDPGQGLRLIYYSQIVNDFQKGDIAEGYSVSREKKESFPLTVTSAQKNPTAFYLCASSRTGSTGELFFGEGSRLTVL.

The CDR3 spells CASSFGLAGSTGELFF. The DNA of the CDR3 is TGTGCCAGCAGCTTTGGACTAGCGGGGAGCACCGGGGAGCTGTTTTTT. V gene TRBV5-5 combines with J gene TRBJ2-2; TRBD2 matches at 12 bases. CDR1 is SGHKS and CDR2 is YYEKEE in the germline V gene (reference sequence). V trimming: 2 bases; J trimming: 4 bases; junction bases outside the gene matches: 3. The CDR3 is made up of 16 amino acids. Complete variable domain (other parts from reference TRBV5-5 and TRBJ2-2): DAGVTQSPTHLIKTRGQQVTLRCSPISGHKSVSWYQQVLGQGPQFIFQYYEKEERGRGNFPDRFSARQFPNYSSELNVNALLLGDSALYLCASSFGLAGSTGELFFGEGSRLTVL.

This rearrangement joins TRBV7-2 to TRBJ1-1, with D perhaps matching TRBD1 (5 bases). V lost 3 bases to trimming and J lost 8 bases, with 13 bases between them. This CDR3 is 13 amino acids long. Germline values: CDR1 SGHTA, CDR2 FQGNSA. CDR3 coding DNA: TGTGCCAGCAGCTTGGAGGGGCGGGGGGAAGCTTTCTTT. This encodes CASSLEGRGEAFF.

The chain recombines TRBV25-1 with TRBJ1-3; the match to TRBD1 covers 8 bases. The junction had 7 bases not matched to a gene; V was cut back by 6 bases and J by 6 bases. This CDR3 is built from 14 residues. CDR1 is MGHDK and CDR2 is SYGVNS in the germline V gene. The CDR3, as DNA: TGTGCCAGCAGGCAGACAGGGGTGGAAAACACCATATATTTT. This translates into CASRQTGVENTIYF.

The chain joins TRBV6-2 or TRBV6-3 to TRBJ2-7; no reliable D call. CDR1 and CDR2 from the germline V gene are MNHEY and SVGEGT. The CDR3 runs to 15 residues. Trimming left V 2 bases short and J 3 bases short, with 14 bases between. The CDR3, as DNA: TGTGCCAGCAGTTACGGCCAGTATAAAATCTACGAGCAGTACTTC. It encodes CASSYGQYKIYEQYF.

In regard to this clone: Germline and junction disagree at one end, which may indicate a read error. This chain links TRBV7-7 with TRBJ2-1; the D gene is possibly TRBD2 (6 bases). CDR1 is SSHAT, CDR2 FNYEAQ, per germline (reference sequence). This CDR3 comprises 16 residues. CDR3 protein: CASSPLGGTSYNEQFF. For the CDR3, the DNA is TGTGCTAGCAGCCCCCTTGGGGGGACCTCCTACAATGAGCAGTTCTTC. Drawing the rest from reference TRBV7-7 and TRBJ2-1, the complete variable domain is GAGVSQSPRYKVTKRGQDVTLRCDPISSHATLYWYQQALGQGPEFLTYFNYEAQPDKSGLPSDRFSAERPEGSISTLTIQRTEQRDSAMYRCASSPLGGTSYNEQFFGPGTRLTVL.

V is TRBV12-3 or TRBV12-4 and J is TRBJ2-5; D perhaps matches TRBD2 (6 bases). V was cut by 6 bases and J by 4 bases, with 9 bases left in between. CDR3 size: 12 residues. This CDR3 is CASSREIETQYF. The CDR3 DNA follows: TGTGCCAGCAGCCGGGAGATAGAGACCCAGTACTTC.

The V and J genes are TRBV28 and TRBJ2-7, with a tentative D call TRBD1 (6 bases). V was shortened by 3 bases and J by 3 bases, with 9 bases between the two germline ends. From germline, CDR1 is MDHEN and CDR2 SYDVKM. This CDR3 region has 13 residues. Written as DNA, the CDR3 is TGTGCCAGCAGTTTTGGGGGCAGCTACGAGCAGTACTTC. Translated, it gives CASSFGGSYEQYF.

The rearrangement uses TRBV6-1 and TRBJ1-4, with TRBD1 identical over 10 bases. Germline values: CDR1 MNHNS, CDR2 SASEGT. J was trimmed by 8 bases and V by 1 base; bases with no gene match: 4. The CDR3 is 15 amino acids. Written as DNA, the CDR3 is TGTGCCAGCAGTGAAGTTACGACAGGGGGCGAAAAACTGTTTTTT. Its translation is CASSEVTTGGEKLFF.